This is a list of T cell receptor beta chains from one sample in a study of T-cell reconstitution after alpha-beta-depleted transplantation in children. TCRdb fed the PCR reads into MiXCR, producing one record per CDR3 protein. The data show just over 950,000 distinct CDR3 sequences, under 30% seen once. Sequences were derived from PBMCs, mostly from graft donor cells, sampled 360 days after TCRalphabeta/CD19-depleted stem cell transplant. The source is a boy younger than two who had a stem cell transplant for SCID, so the T cells may come from the graft donor. Both conserved end residues are part of each CDR3. D genes are given only for firm matches. Clone size is given for some rows only: seen once, a few or many times, or a class if the clone is expanded.

DNA | CDR3 | J | size | V | D
TGCGCCAGCAGCGACGGGACAGCCTCCTACAATGAGCAGTTCTTC | CASSDGTASYNEQFF | TRBJ2-1 | . | TRBV5-1 | TRBD1
TGTGCCAGCAAAGGTGCAGGACGGAGTGGAGATACGCAGTATTTT | CASKGAGRSGDTQYF | TRBJ2-3 | . | TRBV2 | .
TGTGCCAGCAGCCCCTTCAAGGATGCGCAGTATTTT | CASSPFKDAQYF | TRBJ2-3 | few | TRBV12-3/TRBV12-4 | .
TGTGCCAGCAGTTTACCGTCAAGCTATTCACCCCTCCACTTT | CASSLPSSYSPLHF | TRBJ1-6 | . | TRBV28 | .
TGTGCCAGCAGCTCCACGTCAGGGCCTCAAGCTTTCTTT | CASSSTSGPQAFF | TRBJ1-1 | . | TRBV11-2 | .
TGCGCCAGCAGCCAAGATTTTGGGAAGGGGCGAGACTACGAGCAGTACTTC | CASSQDFGKGRDYEQYF | TRBJ2-7 | . | TRBV4-3 | .
TGTGCCACCTTGACAGGGGGGTCCTACGAGCAGTACTTC | CATLTGGSYEQYF | TRBJ2-7 | . | TRBV7-9 | TRBD1
TGCAGCGTCGGGAGTTTTGAAAAACTGTTTTTT | CSVGSFEKLFF | TRBJ1-4 | many | TRBV29-1 | .
TGCAGTGCCCGGTCGGCTCAACAGCCCTCTGGGGCCAACGTCCTGACTTTC | CSARSAQQPSGANVLTF | TRBJ2-6 | . | TRBV20-1 | .
TGTGCCAGCAGCTTAGCTTATCGGGGGGAGGAGCAGTACTTC | CASSLAYRGEEQYF | TRBJ2-7 | few | TRBV7-2 | TRBD2
TGTGCCAGCAGCCCGGACTGGTCCCAAGAGACCCAGTACTTC | CASSPDWSQETQYF | TRBJ2-5 | few | TRBV7-2 | .
TGTGCCAGCAGCCCTAAAGGGGTTTCCTACAATGAGCAGTTCTTC | CASSPKGVSYNEQFF | TRBJ2-1 | . | TRBV7-9 | .
TGTGCCAGCAGTTACCCACAGCGGGGGGCAGGCAATGAGCAGTTCTTC | CASSYPQRGAGNEQFF | TRBJ2-1 | . | TRBV6-5 | TRBD2
TGTGCCAGCCGTATTCGGTCCCACCAGGGCGAGCAGTACTTC | CASRIRSHQGEQYF | TRBJ2-7 | . | TRBV6-9 | .
TGTGCCAGCAGTAAGTGGAATGAGCAGTTCTTC | CASSKWNEQFF | TRBJ2-1 | . | TRBV6-2/TRBV6-3 | .
TGTGCCAGCAGTTTCGTCGTGGGGGCGGGCAATGAGCAGTTCTTC | CASSFVVGAGNEQFF | TRBJ2-1 | once | TRBV27 | .
TGCGCCAGCAGCTTTGGGACCATAGATACGCAGTATTTT | CASSFGTIDTQYF | TRBJ2-3 | . | TRBV5-1 | .
TGCGCCAGCAGCTTGGTCGTGGACAGGGATAGCAATCAGCCCCAGCATTTT | CASSLVVDRDSNQPQHF | TRBJ1-5 | . | TRBV5-1 | TRBD1
TGTGCCAGCAGCCTAGGCAGGGAATCTAGGACTGAAGCTTTCTTT | CASSLGRESRTEAFF | TRBJ1-1 | few | TRBV7-6 | .
TGTGCCTCCACCCGTGGGCAGGGGTACAATGAGCAGTTCTTC | CASTRGQGYNEQFF | TRBJ2-1 | few | TRBV27 | .
TGCGCCAGTAGTTCCACCGGCTCGGGACTAGGGGTCAATGAGCAGTTCTTC | CASSSTGSGLGVNEQFF | TRBJ2-1 | . | TRBV19 | TRBD2
TGCAGTGTGAGGACTGGCTCTGGGGCCAACGTCCTGACTTTC | CSVRTGSGANVLTF | TRBJ2-6 | few | TRBV20-1 | .
TGTGCCAGCAGCTTGGTGGGGTCCGGGGCGGAGACCCAGTACTTC | CASSLVGSGAETQYF | TRBJ2-5 | . | TRBV11-2 | .
TGTGCCAGCATCGGCTTGAGCTGGGGGGCCTACGAGCAGTACTTC | CASIGLSWGAYEQYF | TRBJ2-7 | few | TRBV5-5 | .
TGTGCCAGCAGTTACCTAAGTCGGGGGGACTACGAGCAGTACTTC | CASSYLSRGDYEQYF | TRBJ2-7 | few | TRBV6-5 | TRBD2
TGTGCCAGCAGTTTATACAATGAGCAGTTCTTC | CASSLYNEQFF | TRBJ2-1 | many | TRBV12-3/TRBV12-4 | .
TGTGCCAGCAGCCCCGGATTCTATTCCTACGAGCAGTACTTC | CASSPGFYSYEQYF | TRBJ2-7 | . | TRBV6-1 | .
TGTGCCAGCAGTTACGCATTAACAGGGAGTAACACTGAAGCTTTCTTT | CASSYALTGSNTEAFF | TRBJ1-1 | . | TRBV6-5 | .
TGTGCCAGCAGCCGGAATGTCCGGGACTCAAACTCTGGGGCCAACGTCCTGACTTTC | CASSRNVRDSNSGANVLTF | TRBJ2-6 | . | TRBV7-3 | .